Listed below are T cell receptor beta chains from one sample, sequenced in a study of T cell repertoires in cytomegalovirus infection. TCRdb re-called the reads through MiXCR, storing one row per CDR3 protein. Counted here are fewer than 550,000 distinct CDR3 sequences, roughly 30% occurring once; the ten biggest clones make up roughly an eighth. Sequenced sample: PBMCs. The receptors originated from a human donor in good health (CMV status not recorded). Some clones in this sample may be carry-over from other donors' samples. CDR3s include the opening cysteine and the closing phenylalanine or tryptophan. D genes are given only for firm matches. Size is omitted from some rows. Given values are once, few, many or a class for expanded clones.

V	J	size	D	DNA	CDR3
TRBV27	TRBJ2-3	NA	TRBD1	TGTGCCAGCTCCTTTTGGACAGGGGGCGCTTTTAGAACAGTTACGCAGTATTTT	CASSFWTGGAFRTVTQYF
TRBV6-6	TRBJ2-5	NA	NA	TGTGCCAGCAGTTACTCGGGCAGTCAAGATACCCAGTACTTC	CASSYSGSQDTQYF
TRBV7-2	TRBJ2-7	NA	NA	TGTGCCAGCAGTAAAACTTACGAGCAGTACTTC	CASSKTYEQYF
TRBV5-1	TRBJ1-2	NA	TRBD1	TGCGCCAGCAGCAGACAGGGAGAGCTCTATGGCTACACCTTC	CASSRQGELYGYTF
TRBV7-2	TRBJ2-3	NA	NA	TGTGCCAGCAGCTGGAACAATGTACTTCGAGAGTGGGGCACAGATACGCAGTATTTT	CASSWNNVLREWGTDTQYF
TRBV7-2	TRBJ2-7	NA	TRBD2	TGTGCCAGCAGCACCCGACTAGCGGGAACCTACGAGCAGTACTTC	CASSTRLAGTYEQYF
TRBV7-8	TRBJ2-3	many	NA	TGTGCCAGCAGCTCCGACATATCCACAGATACGCAGTATTTT	CASSSDISTDTQYF
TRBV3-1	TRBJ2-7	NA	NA	TGTGCCAGCAGCTCTGTGGCGGGGCTTTCCTACGAGCAGTACTTC	CASSSVAGLSYEQYF
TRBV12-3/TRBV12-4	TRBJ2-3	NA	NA	TGTGCCAGCAGTTTAGGTCGGCCGGGAGATACGCAGTATTTT	CASSLGRPGDTQYF
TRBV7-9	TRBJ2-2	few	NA	TGTGCCAGCAGCTTAGCGGGGGGGCCAACCGGGGAGCTGTTTTTT	CASSLAGGPTGELFF
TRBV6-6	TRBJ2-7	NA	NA	TGTGCCAGCAGCCAATCTCTGTTACAGGGATTTACCTACGAGCAGTACTTC	CASSQSLLQGFTYEQYF
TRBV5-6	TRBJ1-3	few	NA	TGTGCCAGCAGCTTGGACGGGACCTCCAGAGGTTCTGGAAACACCATATATTTT	CASSLDGTSRGSGNTIYF
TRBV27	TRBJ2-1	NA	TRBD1	TGTGCCAGCAGTTTAAGGCGGGGGACAGGGAATGAGCAGTTCTTC	CASSLRRGTGNEQFF
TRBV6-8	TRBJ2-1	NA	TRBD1	TGTGCCAGCAGTTACCCGGACAGGGTTGTGAATGAGCAGTTCTTC	CASSYPDRVVNEQFF
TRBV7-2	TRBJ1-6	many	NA	TGTGCCAGCAGCTTAGGAGGGGGTACTAATTCACCCCTCCACTTT	CASSLGGGTNSPLHF
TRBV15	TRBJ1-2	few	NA	TGTGCCACCAGATCTACCTCCAACTATGGCTACACCTTC	CATRSTSNYGYTF
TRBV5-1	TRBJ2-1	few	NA	TGCGCCAGCAGCCTACGTTCATCAGCGGGTTACAATGAGCAGTTCTTC	CASSLRSSAGYNEQFF
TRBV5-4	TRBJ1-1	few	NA	TGTGCCAGCAGCTCTAAACAGGGGAACACTGAAGCTTTCTTT	CASSSKQGNTEAFF
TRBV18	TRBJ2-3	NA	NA	TGTGCCAGCTCACCACCGGGGGTACGTGGGTCAGATACGCAGTATTTT	CASSPPGVRGSDTQYF
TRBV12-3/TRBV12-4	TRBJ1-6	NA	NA	TGTGCCAGCGGTGGGGTAGGTAATTCACCCCTCCACTTT	CASGGVGNSPLHF
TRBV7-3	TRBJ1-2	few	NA	TGTGCCAGCAGCTTAAGTGGCCGGCGGGGCTACACCTTC	CASSLSGRRGYTF
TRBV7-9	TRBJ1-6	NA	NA	TGTGCCAGCAGCTTTACGGGGGAGAATTCACCCCTCCACTTT	CASSFTGENSPLHF
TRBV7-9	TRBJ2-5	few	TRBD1	TGTGCCAGCAGCTTGACAGGGTCCCAAGAGACCCAGTACTTC	CASSLTGSQETQYF
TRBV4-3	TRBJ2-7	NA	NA	TGCGCCAGCAGCCAAGCTCCGAGCAGCTACGAGCAGTACTTC	CASSQAPSSYEQYF
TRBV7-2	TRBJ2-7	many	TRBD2	TGTGCCAGCAGCCGCCGTGTCGGGGGGATGTACGAGCAGTACTTC	CASSRRVGGMYEQYF
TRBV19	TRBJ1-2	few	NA	TGTGCCAGTACTGACAGAGAGGGCTATGGCTACACCTTC	CASTDREGYGYTF
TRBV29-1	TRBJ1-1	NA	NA	TGCAGCGGACGCGACTGGGCTGAGAACACTGAAGCTTTCTTT	CSGRDWAENTEAFF
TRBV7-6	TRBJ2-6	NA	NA	TGTGCCAGCAGCGTAGATTCTGAGCAGAGGCCCTCTGGGGCCAACGTCCTGACTTTC	CASSVDSEQRPSGANVLTF
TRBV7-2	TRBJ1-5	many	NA	TGTGCCAGCAGCAACTTAAGGGACGGTCAGCCCCAGCATTTT	CASSNLRDGQPQHF
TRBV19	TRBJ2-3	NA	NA	TGTGCCAGTATATCACCCTACACAGATACGCAGTATTTT	CASISPYTDTQYF
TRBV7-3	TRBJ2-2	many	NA	TGTGCCAGCAGCTTCGGCGGACACACCGGGGAGCTGTTTTTT	CASSFGGHTGELFF
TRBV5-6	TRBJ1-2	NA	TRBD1	TGTGCCAGCAGCACCGGGACAGGGAACGGCTACACCTTC	CASSTGTGNGYTF
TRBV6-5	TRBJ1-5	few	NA	TGTGCCAGCAGTTACTCGACGCCACGGACAGCGCGTTCGCGGCCCCAGCATTTT	CASSYSTPRTARSRPQHF
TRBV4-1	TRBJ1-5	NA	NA	TGCGCCAGCAGCCAACTATCAGGGGCTGGGCAGCCCCAGCATTTT	CASSQLSGAGQPQHF
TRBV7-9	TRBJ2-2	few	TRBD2	TGTGCCAGCAGCCGCCTCCGGGGGGGCAATACGGAGCTGTTTTTT	CASSRLRGGNTELFF
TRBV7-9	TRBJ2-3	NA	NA	TGTGCCAGCAGCCCAAGGACGGGAAGTCCAGGTACGCCGTATTTT	CASSPRTGSPGTPYF
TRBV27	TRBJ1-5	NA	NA	TGTGCCAGCAGTTGGAGTTCCAATCAGCCCCAGCATTTT	CASSWSSNQPQHF
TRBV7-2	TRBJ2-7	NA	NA	TGTGCCAGCAGCTTAGCCTCCGGACTGGCAACCTACGAGCAGTACTTC	CASSLASGLATYEQYF
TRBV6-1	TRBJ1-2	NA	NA	TGTGCCAGCAGTGAAGCGCAGGGCGACTATGGCTACACCTTC	CASSEAQGDYGYTF
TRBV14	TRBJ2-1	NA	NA	TGTGCCAGCAGCCCGAGCAGGGGACGGAGGCAGCAGTTCTTC	CASSPSRGRRQQFF
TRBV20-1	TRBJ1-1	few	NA	TGCAGTGTGAGAGCAGGGAACACTGAAGCTTTCTTT	CSVRAGNTEAFF
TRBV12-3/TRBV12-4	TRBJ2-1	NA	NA	TGTGCCAGCAGCCACTCGGGTGCGGGTAGCTCCTACAATGAGCAGTTCTTC	CASSHSGAGSSYNEQFF
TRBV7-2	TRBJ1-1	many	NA	TGTGCCAGCAGCCACGAAAGACGGAACACTGAAGCTTTCTTT	CASSHERRNTEAFF
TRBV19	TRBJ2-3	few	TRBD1	TGTGCCAGTAGTATTTCGACAGGGGGCTCAGATACGCAGTATTTT	CASSISTGGSDTQYF
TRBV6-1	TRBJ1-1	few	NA	TGTGCCAGCACCTTCCGGGGGCGCACTGAAGCTTTCTTT	CASTFRGRTEAFF
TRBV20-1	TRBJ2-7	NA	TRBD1	TGCAGTGCTGCGGGACAGGGAAACTACGAGCATTACTTC	CSAAGQGNYEHYF
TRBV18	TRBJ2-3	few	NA	TGTGCCAGCTCTCCCGGGACTCTTACCGCAGATACGCAGTATTTT	CASSPGTLTADTQYF
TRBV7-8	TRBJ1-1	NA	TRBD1	TGTGCCAGCAGCTTACCGACCGGGACAGGGAACACTGAAGCTTTCTTT	CASSLPTGTGNTEAFF
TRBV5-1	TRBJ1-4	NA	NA	TGCGCCAGCAGCTTGGGAGCAGCAGGGCCTAATGAAAAACTGTTTTTT	CASSLGAAGPNEKLFF
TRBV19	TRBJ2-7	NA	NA	TGTGCCAGTAGTATCGAGGGGGGGGAGCAGTACTTC	CASSIEGGEQYF
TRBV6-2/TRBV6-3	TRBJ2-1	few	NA	TGTGCCAGCAGCCACGGGACCCGCAGGAATGAGCAGTTCTTC	CASSHGTRRNEQFF
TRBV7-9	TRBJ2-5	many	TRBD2	TGTGCCAGCAGCAGCGGGGGACCACAAGAGACCCAGTACTTC	CASSSGGPQETQYF
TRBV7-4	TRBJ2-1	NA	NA	TGTGCCAGCAGCTTATTGCCAGGGGAATTCAATGAGCAGTTCTTC	CASSLLPGEFNEQFF
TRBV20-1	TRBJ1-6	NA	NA	TGCAGTGCTAGGTCCCGGACAGCTTCACCCCTCCACTTT	CSARSRTASPLHF
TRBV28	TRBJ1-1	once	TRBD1	TGTGCCCGCAGTTTAGGGGGCGTGAACACTGAAGCTTTCTTT	CARSLGGVNTEAFF
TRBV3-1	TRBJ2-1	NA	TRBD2	TGTGCCAGCAGCCAGGTATTGTTGGGGGGGGGATCCTACAATGAGCAGTTCTTC	CASSQVLLGGGSYNEQFF
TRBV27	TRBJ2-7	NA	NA	TGTGCCAGCAGTTTATTCCGCGGGGTCTTCCCCTACGAGCAGTACTTC	CASSLFRGVFPYEQYF
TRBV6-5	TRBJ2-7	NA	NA	TGTGCCAGCAGTTACTCGCGGGACAGCCGCTACGAGCAGTACTTC	CASSYSRDSRYEQYF
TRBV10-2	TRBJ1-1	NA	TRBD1	TGCGCCAGCAGATTGACAGGGGAGAACACTGAAGCTTTCTTT	CASRLTGENTEAFF